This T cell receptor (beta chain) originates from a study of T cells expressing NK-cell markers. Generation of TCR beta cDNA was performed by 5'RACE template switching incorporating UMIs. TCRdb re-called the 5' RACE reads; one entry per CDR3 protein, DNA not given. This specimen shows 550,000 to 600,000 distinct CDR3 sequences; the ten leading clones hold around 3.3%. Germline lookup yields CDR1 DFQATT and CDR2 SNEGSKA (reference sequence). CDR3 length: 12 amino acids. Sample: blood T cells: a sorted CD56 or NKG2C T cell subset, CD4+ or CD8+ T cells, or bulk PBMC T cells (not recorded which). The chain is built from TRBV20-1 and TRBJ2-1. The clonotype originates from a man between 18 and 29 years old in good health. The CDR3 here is CSSGSSYNEQFF.